This T cell receptor beta chain was retrieved from a study of cytomegalovirus exposure and HLA in healthy donors. Study-level findings and limits: High specificity and sensitivity for cytomegalovirus status were reported for the classifier.

Method: immunoSEQ multiplex PCR; TCRdb's copy keeps in-frame clones and lacks some. The sample holds around 120,000 clones, about 87% seen once. Of note for this clone: Its antigen is undetermined.

Sequenced material: PBMCs. This TCR derives from a woman between 18 and 29 years old in good health and CMV-seronegative.

The CDR3: CASRDRMNLNNYGYTF. The CDR3 coding sequence is TGTGCCAGCCGGGACAGGATGAACTTAAATAACTATGGCTACACCTTC. The rearrangement uses TRBV28 and TRBJ1-2, with TRBD1 matching over 8 bases. The CDR3 is 16 amino acids. V lost 8 bases to trimming and J lost 1 base; unmatched junction nucleotides: 12. The germline V gene has CDR1 MDHEN and CDR2 SYDVKM.